The sequence of this T cell receptor (beta chain) was determined in a study of T cell responses to AZD1222 COVID-19 vaccine. Study context: Combined were second doses at about 4 or about 12 weeks. Regarding the study as a whole: The peak T cell response came first, and repertoires were sampled only after it. Epitopes outside B.1.351 and B.1.1.7 mutated regions reportedly drew nearly half of spike TCRs.

Using immunoSEQ multiplex PCR, the repertoire was profiled, and TCRdb retains in-frame clones only, with some absent. The sample consists of 54,000 or so clones, 70% to 90% of them appearing once. Remarks on this clone: Its specificity is not known.

V lost 4 bases and J lost 5, with 12 bases in between. This CDR3 region has 14 residues. CDR1 is SNHLY and CDR2 is FYNNEI in the germline V gene. The chain recombines TRBV2 with TRBJ1-5; D is ambiguous. This sequence originates from an adult in good health. This material consisted of peripheral blood, taken on day 0 of AZD1222 vaccination. The DNA for the CDR3 is TGTGCCAGCAGTGCCGATACGACGGATCAGCCCCAGCATTTT. Protein: CASSADTTDQPQHF.